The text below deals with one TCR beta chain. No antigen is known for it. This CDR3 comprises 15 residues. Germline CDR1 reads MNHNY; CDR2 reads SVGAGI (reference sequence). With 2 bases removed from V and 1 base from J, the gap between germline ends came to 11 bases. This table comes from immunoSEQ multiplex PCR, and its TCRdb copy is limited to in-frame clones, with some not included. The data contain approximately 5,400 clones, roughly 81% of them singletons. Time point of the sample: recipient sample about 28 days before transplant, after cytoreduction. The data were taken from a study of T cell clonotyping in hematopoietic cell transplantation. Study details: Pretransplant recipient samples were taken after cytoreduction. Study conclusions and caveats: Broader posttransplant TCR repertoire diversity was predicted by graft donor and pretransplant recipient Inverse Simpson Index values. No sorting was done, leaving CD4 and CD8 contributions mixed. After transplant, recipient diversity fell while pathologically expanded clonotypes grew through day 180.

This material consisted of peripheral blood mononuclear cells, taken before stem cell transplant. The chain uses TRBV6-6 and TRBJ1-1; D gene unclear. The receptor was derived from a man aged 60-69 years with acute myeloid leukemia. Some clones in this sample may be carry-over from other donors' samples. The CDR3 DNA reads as TGTGCCAGCAGTTACGGGATAGGGAGGAACACTGAAGCTTTCTTT. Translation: CASSYGIGRNTEAFF.